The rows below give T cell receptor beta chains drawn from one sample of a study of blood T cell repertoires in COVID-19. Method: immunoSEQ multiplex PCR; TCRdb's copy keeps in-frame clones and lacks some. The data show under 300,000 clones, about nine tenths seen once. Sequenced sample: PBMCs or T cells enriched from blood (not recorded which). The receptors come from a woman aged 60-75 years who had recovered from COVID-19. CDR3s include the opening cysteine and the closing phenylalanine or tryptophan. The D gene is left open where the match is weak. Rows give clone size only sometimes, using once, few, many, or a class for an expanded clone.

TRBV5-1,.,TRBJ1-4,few,CASSRGSGEKLFF,TGCGCCAGCAGCCGAGGGTCGGGTGAAAAACTGTTTTTT
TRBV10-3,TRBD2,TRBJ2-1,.,CAIQNSGGGPYNEQFF,TGTGCCATCCAAAATAGCGGGGGAGGTCCCTACAATGAGCAGTTCTTC
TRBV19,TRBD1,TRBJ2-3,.,CASSNTGDWADTQYF,TGTGCCAGTAGTAATACAGGGGATTGGGCAGATACGCAGTATTTT
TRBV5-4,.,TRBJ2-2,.,CASSLGQNTGELFF,TGTGCCAGCAGCTTGGGACAGAACACCGGGGAGCTGTTTTTT
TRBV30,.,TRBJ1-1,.,CAWSLGRNTEAFF,TGTGCCTGGAGCCTTGGTAGGAACACTGAAGCTTTCTTT
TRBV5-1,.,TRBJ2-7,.,CASSLGPSSYEQYF,TGCGCCAGCAGCTTGGGACCTAGCTCCTACGAGCAGTACTTC
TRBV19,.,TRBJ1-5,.,CASSIGRGQPQHF,TGTGCCAGTAGTATAGGAAGGGGTCAGCCCCAGCATTTT
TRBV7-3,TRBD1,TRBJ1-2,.,CASSLGQGGNYGYTF,TGTGCCAGCAGCTTGGGACAGGGGGGTAACTATGGCTACACCTTC
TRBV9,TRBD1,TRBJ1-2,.,CASSVEGTGSNYGYTF,TGTGCCAGCAGCGTAGAAGGGACAGGGTCAAACTATGGCTACACCTTC
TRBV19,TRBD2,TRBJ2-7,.,CASGLAGGSYEQYF,TGTGCCAGCGGACTAGCGGGAGGTTCCTACGAGCAGTACTTC
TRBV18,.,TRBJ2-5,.,CASSLDQRDQYF,TGTGCCAGCTCACTAGATCAGAGGGACCAGTACTTC
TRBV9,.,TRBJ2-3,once,CASSLGGLASTDTQYF,TGTGCCAGCAGCCTCGGCGGCCTGGCTAGCACAGATACGCAGTATTTT
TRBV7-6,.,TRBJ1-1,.,CASSPFSVNTEAFF,TGTGCCAGCAGCCCCTTCTCCGTGAACACTGAAGCTTTCTTT
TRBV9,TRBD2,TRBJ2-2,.,CASSVKTSGYTGELFF,TGTGCCAGCAGCGTAAAGACTAGCGGCTACACCGGGGAGCTGTTTTTT
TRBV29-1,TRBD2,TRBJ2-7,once,CSVGGRDEQYF,TGCAGCGTTGGGGGGAGGGACGAGCAGTACTTC
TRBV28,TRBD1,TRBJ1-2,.,CASSSRTGTGEGFYGYTF,TGTGCCAGCAGTTCCAGGACCGGGACAGGGGAGGGCTTCTATGGCTACACCTTC
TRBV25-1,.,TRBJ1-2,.,CASSESQNYGYTF,TGTGCCAGCAGTGAAAGTCAGAATTATGGCTACACCTTC
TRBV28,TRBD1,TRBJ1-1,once,CATKLDRGNTEAFF,TGTGCCACAAAACTCGACAGGGGGAACACTGAAGCTTTCTTT
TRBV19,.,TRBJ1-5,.,CASSITGTQPQHF,TGTGCCAGTAGTATCACAGGGACCCAGCCCCAGCATTTT
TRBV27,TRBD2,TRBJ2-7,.,CASSLSGLYEQYF,TGTGCCAGCAGCCTTAGCGGGCTCTACGAGCAGTACTTC
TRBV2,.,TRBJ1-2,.,CASSVSPGISYGYTF,TGTGCCAGCAGTGTTTCCCCGGGTATTAGCTATGGCTACACCTTC
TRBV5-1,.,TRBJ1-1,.,CASSRPTEAFF,TGCGCCAGCAGCCGTCCGACTGAAGCTTTCTTT
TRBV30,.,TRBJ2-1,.,CAWSRGFEQFF,TGTGCCTGGAGTCGGGGTTTTGAGCAGTTCTTC
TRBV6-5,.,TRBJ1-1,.,CASSYWTTPNTEAFF,TGTGCCAGCAGTTACTGGACAACCCCGAACACTGAAGCTTTCTTT
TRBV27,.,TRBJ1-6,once,CASSFEGTYRNSPLHF,TGTGCCAGCAGTTTTGAGGGGACTTATAGAAATTCACCCCTCCACTTT
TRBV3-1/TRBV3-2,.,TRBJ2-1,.,CASSLLIAPYNEQFF,TGTGCCAGCAGCCTACTTATAGCGCCCTACAATGAGCAGTTCTTC
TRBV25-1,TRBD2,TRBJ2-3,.,CASSDTTRLGGVEQYF,TGTGCCAGCAGTGACACCACTCGACTGGGGGGGGTTGAGCAGTATTTT
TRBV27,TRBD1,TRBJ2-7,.,CASSSRHRQGGTYEQYF,TGTGCCAGCAGTTCCCGCCACCGACAGGGTGGCACCTACGAGCAGTACTTC
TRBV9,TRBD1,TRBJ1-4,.,CASSVGDSRNEKLFF,TGTGCCAGCAGCGTAGGGGACAGTAGAAATGAAAAACTGTTTTTT
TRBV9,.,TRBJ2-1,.,CASSVELAYRNEQFF,TGTGCCAGCAGCGTAGAACTAGCCTACCGGAATGAGCAGTTCTTC